The 5 T cell receptor beta chains below come from one sample, sequenced in a study of blood T cell repertoires in COVID-19. Sequencing used immunoSEQ multiplex PCR; TCRdb keeps in-frame clones, though not all of them. The sample includes approximately 210,000 clones, about 83% seen only once; the top ten take 2.5%. The specimen was peripheral blood. The origin of the receptors is a woman aged 40 to 50 with active or convalescent COVID-19.

In its sample, this clone was seen once. This chain links TRBV7-8 with TRBJ2-3; possibly TRBD2 for D (5 bases). The V gene's germline CDR1 is SGHVS and CDR2 FQNEAQ. The CDR3 contains 16 residues. The V end was cut by 1 base, the J end by 10 bases, with 21 bases between. Here the CDR3 reads CASSLGGLGAVIPQYF. CDR3 nucleotide sequence: TGTGCCAGCAGCTTAGGGGGTTTGGGAGCTGTAATCCCGCAGTATTTT. The full variable domain, with the rest looked up from reference TRBV7-8 and TRBJ2-3, is GAGVSQSPRYKVAKRGQDVALRCDPISGHVSLFWYQQALGQGPEFLTYFQNEAQLDKSGLPSDRFFAERPEGSVSTLKIQRTQQEDSAVYLCASSLGGLGAVIPQYFGPGTRLTVL.

The rearrangement links TRBV5-1 to TRBJ1-4; 9 bases fit TRBD1. With 4 bases clipped from V and 8 bases from J, the junction kept 9 bases outside the gene matches. The CDR3 has 15 amino acids. Germline loops: CDR1 SGHRS, CDR2 YFSETQ. The chain's CDR3 is CASSVLQGASEKLFF. Written as DNA, the CDR3 is TGCGCCAGCAGCGTACTACAGGGGGCTTCGGAAAAACTGTTTTTT.

This clone appeared a few times. This sequence joins TRBV2 and TRBJ1-5, with D possibly matching TRBD1 (6 bases). CDR3 length equals 14 residues. Between the trimmed V and J ends, which lost 6 bases and 8 bases, there was a span of 17 bases. CDR1 SNHLY and CDR2 FYNNEI come from the germline V gene. The CDR3 DNA sequence: TGTGCCAGCAGCCCTTGGGCAGGGGATGAGCCCCAGCATTTT. Residues: CASSPWAGDEPQHF. Looking up the rest from reference TRBV2 and TRBJ1-5 gives the full variable domain: EPEVTQTPSHQVTQMGQEVILRCVPISNHLYFYWYRQILGQKVEFLVSFYNNEISEKSEIFDDQFSVERPDGSNFTLKIRSTKLEDSAMYFCASSPWAGDEPQHFGDGTRLSIL.

V gene TRBV11-3 combines with J gene TRBJ1-1; 10 nucleotides agree with TRBD1. The V and J ends lost 4 bases and 6 bases, in that order; junction bases with no gene match: 5. Per the germline V gene, CDR1 is SGHNT and CDR2 is YENEEA. The CDR3 runs to 14 residues. The CDR3 DNA sequence: TGTGCCAGCAGCTCAGGACAGGGGGATCCTGAAGCTTTCTTT. It encodes CASSSGQGDPEAFF.

The V call is TRBV27, the J call TRBJ2-7; possibly TRBD1 for D (6 bases). Looked up from germline, CDR1 is MNHEY and CDR2 is SMNVEV (reference sequence). This CDR3 comprises 12 residues. Trimming shortened V by 10 bases and J by 2 bases, and 12 bases separated the two germline ends. The CDR3 protein is CATSTGPYEQYF. CDR3 sequence (DNA): TGTGCCACCTCCACAGGGCCCTACGAGCAGTACTTC.